Detailed here is one T cell receptor (beta chain). Its antigen is as yet unknown. An equimolar mix of two oligonucleotides served as the beta constant-region primer for TRBC1 and TRBC2. Four rounds of PCR amplified the ligated cDNA using nested alpha and beta constant-region primers plus SP2. The cDNA 3' end received a ligated single-stranded oligonucleotide carrying the SP2 primer and a 12-nucleotide UMI. TCRdb re-called the UMI-ligation and nested PCR reads with MiXCR, one entry per CDR3 protein. This sample has roughly 150,000 distinct CDR3 sequences; about 23% occur once, and the top ten carry less than 0.13%. The germline V and J ends were trimmed by 0 bases and 5 bases, with 7 bases remaining between them. The CDR3 has 12 residues. Germline lookup yields CDR1 DFQATT and CDR2 SNEGSKA (reference sequence). Cells stained for CD3, CD4, CD8, CD45RA, CD27 and viability were sorted into four CD45RA/CD27 subsets.

This entry belongs to a study of naive and memory T cell subsets. Findings of the study overall: A few larger clonotypes appeared in naive repertoires, especially CD8, possibly memory cells re-expressing CD45RA.

The source is a human donor in good health. The chain combines TRBV20-1 with TRBJ1-2; D uncertain. The sample taken for sequencing was naive CD4+ T cells from blood. The CDR3 DNA is TGCAGTGCTAGAGATTGGGCATATGGCTACACCTTC. Amino acids: CSARDWAYGYTF.